This T cell receptor beta chain originates from a study of cytomegalovirus exposure and HLA in healthy donors. The PCR contained 60 Vbeta and 13 Jbeta primers. Assay: immunoSEQ multiplex PCR; the TCRdb copy retains only in-frame clones and omits some. Reported are around 100,000 clones; the ten largest clones contain 0.5% to 0.7%. CDR3 length: 13 residues. Germline V gives CDR1 MNHEY, CDR2 SMNVEV (reference sequence). The germline V and J ends were trimmed by 3 bases and 8 bases, with 13 bases remaining between them. This receptor was identified in a man aged 50-59 years in good health and CMV-seronegative. Sequences were obtained from PBMCs. This sequence joins TRBV27 and TRBJ1-2, with D hard to call. In nucleotides, the CDR3 is TGTGCCAGCAGTTTTTCCAAAACGAGGGGCTACACCTTC. Its translation: CASSFSKTRGYTF.